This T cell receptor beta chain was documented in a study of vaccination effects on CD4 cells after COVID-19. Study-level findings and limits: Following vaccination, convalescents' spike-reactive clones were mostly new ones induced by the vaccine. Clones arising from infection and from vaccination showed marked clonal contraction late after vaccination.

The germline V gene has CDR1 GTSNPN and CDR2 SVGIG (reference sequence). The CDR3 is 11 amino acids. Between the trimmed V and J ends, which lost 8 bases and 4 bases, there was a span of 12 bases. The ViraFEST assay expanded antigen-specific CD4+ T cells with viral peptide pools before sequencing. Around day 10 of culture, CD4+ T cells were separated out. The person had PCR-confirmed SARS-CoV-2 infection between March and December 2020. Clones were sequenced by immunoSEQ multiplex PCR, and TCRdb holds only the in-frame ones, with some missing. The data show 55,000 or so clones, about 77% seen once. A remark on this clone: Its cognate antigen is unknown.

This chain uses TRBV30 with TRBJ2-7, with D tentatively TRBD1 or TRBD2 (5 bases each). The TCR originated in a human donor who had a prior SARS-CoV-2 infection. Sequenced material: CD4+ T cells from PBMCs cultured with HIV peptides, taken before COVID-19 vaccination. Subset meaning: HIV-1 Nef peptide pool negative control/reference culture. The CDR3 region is CAGGQGYEQYF. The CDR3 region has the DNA TGTGCCGGCGGGCAGGGATACGAGCAGTACTTC.